This is a list of T cell receptor beta chains from one sample in a study of cytomegalovirus exposure and HLA in healthy donors. Clones were sequenced by immunoSEQ multiplex PCR, and TCRdb holds only the in-frame ones, with some missing. The table lists under 150,000 clones, 65% to 85% of them singletons. The sample consisted of PBMCs. These receptors all stem from a male donor in good health and CMV-seronegative. CDR3s include the opening cysteine and the closing phenylalanine or tryptophan.

TRBJ2-7	TRBV20-1	CSRPGGGKYF
TRBJ2-2	TRBV6-4	CASSAGTTDTGELFF
TRBJ2-2	TRBV7-3	CASSLTSGKYTGELFF
-	TRBV13	CASSPNRAEGLEQYF
TRBJ2-3	TRBV4-3	CASSKGGDTDTQYF
TRBJ2-1	TRBV19	CASRAFEREQFF
TRBJ2-1	TRBV6-5	CATRLAPYNEQFF
TRBJ1-2	TRBV4-1	CASGEGVAPLYGYTF
TRBJ2-2	TRBV9	CASSVRQGAGEIGELFF
TRBJ2-7	TRBV18	CASSPADRPYEQYF
TRBJ2-2	TRBV27	CASRPLVDTGELFF
TRBJ1-2	TRBV29-1	CSAGDDGYTF
TRBJ1-5	TRBV19	CASSVTGTESQPQHF
TRBJ2-7	TRBV28	CASSPHLAGGEEQYF
TRBJ2-3	TRBV15	CATSRAGDSTDTQYF
TRBJ2-2	TRBV2	CASNGTSGRLAGELFF
TRBJ1-4	TRBV7-2	CASSPGQLNEKLFF
TRBJ1-1	TRBV30	CACHRQGLNTEAFF
TRBJ1-2	TRBV19	CASSMTGSPQGGYTF
TRBJ2-5	TRBV9	CASSPKGLAGETQYF
TRBJ1-5	TRBV4-3	CASSQDRGPRQPQHF
TRBJ2-3	TRBV29-1	CSVPVPAGSVSDTQYF
TRBJ2-7	TRBV4-3	CASSQDYSIYEQYF
TRBJ2-5	TRBV5-6	CASSLFKTGLQETQYF
TRBJ1-4	TRBV7-8	CASSFAFGGNEKLFF
TRBJ2-4	TRBV23-1	CASSQFTRGTENIQYF
TRBJ2-2	TRBV9	CASSVGRGNTGELFF